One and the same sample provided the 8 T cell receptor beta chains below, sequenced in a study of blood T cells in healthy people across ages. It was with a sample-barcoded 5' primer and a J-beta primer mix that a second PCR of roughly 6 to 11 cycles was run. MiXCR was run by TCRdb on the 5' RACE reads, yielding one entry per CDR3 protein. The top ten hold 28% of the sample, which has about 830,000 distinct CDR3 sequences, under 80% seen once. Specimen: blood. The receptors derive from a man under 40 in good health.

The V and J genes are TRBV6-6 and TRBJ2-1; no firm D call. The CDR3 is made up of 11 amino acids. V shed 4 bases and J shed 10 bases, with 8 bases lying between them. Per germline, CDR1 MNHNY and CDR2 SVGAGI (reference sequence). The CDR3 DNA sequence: TGTGCCAGCAGTTCCCAACCGGAGCAGTTCTTC. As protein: CASSSQPEQFF.

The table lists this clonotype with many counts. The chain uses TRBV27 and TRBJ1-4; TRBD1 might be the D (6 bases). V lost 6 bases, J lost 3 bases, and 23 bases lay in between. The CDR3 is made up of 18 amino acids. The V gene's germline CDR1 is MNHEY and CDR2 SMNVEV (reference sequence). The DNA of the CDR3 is TGTGCCAGCAGGCCCCAGGGGCCAGCCCCTTGGTCTAATGAAAAACTGTTTTTT. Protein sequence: CASRPQGPAPWSNEKLFF.

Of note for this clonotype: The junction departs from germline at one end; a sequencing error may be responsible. This CDR3 is CVSSLVLGRETQYF. The CDR3 DNA is TGTGTCAGCAGCTTAGTTCTGGGGCGGGAGACCCAGTACTTC. The chain links TRBV11-2 to TRBJ2-5, with D perhaps matching TRBD1 (5 bases). The CDR3 has 14 amino acids. Per the germline V gene, CDR1 is SGHAT and CDR2 is FQNNGV.

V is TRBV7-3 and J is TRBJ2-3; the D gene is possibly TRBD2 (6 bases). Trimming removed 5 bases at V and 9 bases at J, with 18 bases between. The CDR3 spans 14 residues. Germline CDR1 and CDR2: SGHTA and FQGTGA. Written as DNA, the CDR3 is TGTGCCAGCAGCCCCACCCGACTAGTGGGGACGCAGTATTTT. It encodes CASSPTRLVGTQYF.

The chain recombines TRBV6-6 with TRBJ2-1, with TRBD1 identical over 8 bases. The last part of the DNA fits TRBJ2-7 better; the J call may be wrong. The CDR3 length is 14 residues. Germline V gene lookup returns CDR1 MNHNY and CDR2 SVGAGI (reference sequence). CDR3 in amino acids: CASSSGQEGNEQYF. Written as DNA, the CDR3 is TGTGCCAGCAGTTCGGGACAGGAAGGGAATGAGCAGTACTTC.

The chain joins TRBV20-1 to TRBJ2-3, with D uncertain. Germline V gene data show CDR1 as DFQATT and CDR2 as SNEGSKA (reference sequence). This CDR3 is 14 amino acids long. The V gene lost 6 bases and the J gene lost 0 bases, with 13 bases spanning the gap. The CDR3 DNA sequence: TGCAGTGCCGACCCTGGGTCTAGCACAGATACGCAGTATTTT. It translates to CSADPGSSTDTQYF.

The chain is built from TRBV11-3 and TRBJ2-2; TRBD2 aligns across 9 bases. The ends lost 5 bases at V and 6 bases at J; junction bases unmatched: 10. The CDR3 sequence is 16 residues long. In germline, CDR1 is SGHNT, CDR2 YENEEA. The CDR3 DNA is TGTGCCAGCAGCCCGTTTAGCGGGGGCCCATCCGGGGAGCTGTTTTTT. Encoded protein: CASSPFSGGPSGELFF. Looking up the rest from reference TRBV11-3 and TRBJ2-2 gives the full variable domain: EAGVVQSPRYKIIEKKQPVAFWCNPISGHNTLYWYLQNLGQGPELLIRYENEEAVDDSQLPKDRFSAERLKGVDSTLKIQPAELGDSAVYLCASSPFSGGPSGELFFGEGSRLTVL.

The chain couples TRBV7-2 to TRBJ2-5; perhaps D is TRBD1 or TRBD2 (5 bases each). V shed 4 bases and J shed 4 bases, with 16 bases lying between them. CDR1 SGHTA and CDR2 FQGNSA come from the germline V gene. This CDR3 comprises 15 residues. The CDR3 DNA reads TGTGCCAGCAGCTCTATTCTTACAGGAGGAGAGACCCAGTACTTC. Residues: CASSSILTGGETQYF.